This record concerns one TCR beta chain sequence. Its antigen is not known. The data belong to a study of beta chain features in type 1 diabetes. Investigators reverse transcribed all isolated RNA, so they sequenced expressed TCRB transcripts. Only in-frame clones appear in the TCRdb table, and some are missing; sequencing was by immunoSEQ multiplex PCR. The sample consists of hundreds of thousands of clones, about an eighth of them appearing once. The authors took one heparinised blood draw, averaging approximately 120 mL, from each donor. Trimming stripped 2 bases from V and 1 base from J, with 13 bases between. Germline CDR1 and CDR2: MNHEY and SMNVEV (reference sequence). This CDR3 has 16 amino acids. The study's findings and limits: People with Type 1 diabetes carried modestly yet significantly shorter TCRB CDR3s in all four CD4+ subsets. VDJ junctions sequenced from type 1 diabetes patients showed fewer insertions and more deletions.

The rearrangement links TRBV27 to TRBJ2-3; possible D gene TRBD1, 6 bases. The TCR sequence derives from a man aged 18 to 30 with type 1 diabetes. The sample comprised naive CD4+ T cells from blood. The CDR3 DNA is TGTGCCAGCAGTTTAATGTCAGGGGTCCGCACAGATACGCAGTATTTT. Amino acids: CASSLMSGVRTDTQYF.